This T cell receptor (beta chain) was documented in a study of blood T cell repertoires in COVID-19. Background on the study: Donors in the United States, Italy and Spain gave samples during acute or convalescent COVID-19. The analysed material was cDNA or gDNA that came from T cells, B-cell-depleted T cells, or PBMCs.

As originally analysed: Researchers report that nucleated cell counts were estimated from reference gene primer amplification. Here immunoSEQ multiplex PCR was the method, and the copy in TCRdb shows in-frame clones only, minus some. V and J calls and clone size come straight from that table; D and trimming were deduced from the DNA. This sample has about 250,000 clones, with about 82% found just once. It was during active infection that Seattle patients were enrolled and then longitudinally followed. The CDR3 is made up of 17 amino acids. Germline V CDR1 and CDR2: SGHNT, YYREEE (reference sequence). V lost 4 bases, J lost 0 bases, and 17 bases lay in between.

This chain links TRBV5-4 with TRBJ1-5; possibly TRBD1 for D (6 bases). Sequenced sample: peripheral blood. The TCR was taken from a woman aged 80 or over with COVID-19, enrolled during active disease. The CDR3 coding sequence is TGTGCCAGCAGCCAAGGGGGGGGCGGGTATAGCAATCAGCCCCAGCATTTT. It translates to CASSQGGGGYSNQPQHF. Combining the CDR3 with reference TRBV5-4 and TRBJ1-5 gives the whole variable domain ETGVTQSPTHLIKTRGQQVTLRCSSQSGHNTVSWYQQALGQGPQFIFQYYREEENGRGNFPPRFSGLQFPNYSSELNVNALELDDSALYLCASSQGGGGYSNQPQHFGDGTRLSIL.